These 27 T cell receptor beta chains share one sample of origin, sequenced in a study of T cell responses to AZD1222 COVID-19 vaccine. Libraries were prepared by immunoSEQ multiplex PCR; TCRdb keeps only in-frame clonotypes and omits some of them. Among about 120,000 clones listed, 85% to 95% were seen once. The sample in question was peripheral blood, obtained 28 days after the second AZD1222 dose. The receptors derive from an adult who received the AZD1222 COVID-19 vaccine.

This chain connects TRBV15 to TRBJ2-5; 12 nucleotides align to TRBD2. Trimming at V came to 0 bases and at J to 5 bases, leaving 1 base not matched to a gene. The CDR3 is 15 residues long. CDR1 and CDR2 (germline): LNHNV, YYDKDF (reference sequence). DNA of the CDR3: TGTGCCACCAGCAGAGAGCTAGCGGGAGGGGAGACCCAGTACTTC. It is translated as CATSRELAGGETQYF. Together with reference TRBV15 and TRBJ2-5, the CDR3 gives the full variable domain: DAMVIQNPRYQVTQFGKPVTLSCSQTLNHNVMYWYQQKSSQAPKLLFHYYDKDFNNEADTPDNFQSRRPNTSFCFLDIRSPGLGDTAMYLCATSRELAGGETQYFGPGTRLLVL.

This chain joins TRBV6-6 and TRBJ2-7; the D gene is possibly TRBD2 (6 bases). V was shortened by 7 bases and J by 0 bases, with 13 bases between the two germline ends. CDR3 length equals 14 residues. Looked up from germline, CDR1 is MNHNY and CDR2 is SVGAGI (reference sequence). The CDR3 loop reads CASTPGSGSYEQYF. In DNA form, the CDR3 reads TGTGCCAGCACGCCGGGTAGCGGCTCCTACGAGCAGTACTTC.

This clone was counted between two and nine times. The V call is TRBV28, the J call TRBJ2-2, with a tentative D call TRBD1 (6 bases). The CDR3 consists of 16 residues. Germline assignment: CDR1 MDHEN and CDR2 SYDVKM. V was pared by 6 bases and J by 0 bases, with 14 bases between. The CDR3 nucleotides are TGTGCCAGCAGCTACTCAGGGGCTGCGAACACCGGGGAGCTGTTTTTT. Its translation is CASSYSGAANTGELFF.

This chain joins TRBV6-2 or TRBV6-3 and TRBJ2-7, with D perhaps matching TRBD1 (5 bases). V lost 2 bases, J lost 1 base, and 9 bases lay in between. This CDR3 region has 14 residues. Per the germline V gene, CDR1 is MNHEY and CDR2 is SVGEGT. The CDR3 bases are TGTGCCAGCAGTTACGGGTCAGGGTCCTACGAGCAGTACTTC. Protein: CASSYGSGSYEQYF.

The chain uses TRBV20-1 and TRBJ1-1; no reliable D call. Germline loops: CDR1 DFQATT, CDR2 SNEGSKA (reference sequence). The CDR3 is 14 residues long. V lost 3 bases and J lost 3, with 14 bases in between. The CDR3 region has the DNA TGCAGTGCTAGTAAAAACAGAGTTTACACTGAAGCTTTCTTT. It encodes CSASKNRVYTEAFF.

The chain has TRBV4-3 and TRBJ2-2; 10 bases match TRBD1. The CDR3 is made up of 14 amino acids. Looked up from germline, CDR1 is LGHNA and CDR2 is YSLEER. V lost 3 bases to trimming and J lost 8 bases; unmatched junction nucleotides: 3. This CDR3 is CASSQTGGKGELFF. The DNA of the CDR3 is TGCGCCAGCAGCCAGACAGGGGGCAAGGGGGAGCTGTTTTTT.

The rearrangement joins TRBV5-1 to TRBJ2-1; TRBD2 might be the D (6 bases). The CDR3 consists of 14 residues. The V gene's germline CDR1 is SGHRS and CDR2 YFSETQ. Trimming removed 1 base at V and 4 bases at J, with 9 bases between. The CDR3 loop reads CASSLSSAYNEQFF. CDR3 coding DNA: TGCGCCAGCAGCTTGTCTAGCGCGTACAATGAGCAGTTCTTC.

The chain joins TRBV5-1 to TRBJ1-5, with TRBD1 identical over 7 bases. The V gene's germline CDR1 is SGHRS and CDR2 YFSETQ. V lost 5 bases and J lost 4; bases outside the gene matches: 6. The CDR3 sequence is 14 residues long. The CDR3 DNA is TGCGCCAGCAGGACAGGGATAGAGAATCAGCCCCAGCATTTT. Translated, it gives CASRTGIENQPQHF.

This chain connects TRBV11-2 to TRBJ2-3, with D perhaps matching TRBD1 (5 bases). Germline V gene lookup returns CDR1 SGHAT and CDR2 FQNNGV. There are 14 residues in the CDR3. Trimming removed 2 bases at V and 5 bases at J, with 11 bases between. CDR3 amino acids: CASSLQGAGDTQYF. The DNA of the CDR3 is TGTGCCAGCAGCTTACAGGGCGCTGGAGATACGCAGTATTTT.

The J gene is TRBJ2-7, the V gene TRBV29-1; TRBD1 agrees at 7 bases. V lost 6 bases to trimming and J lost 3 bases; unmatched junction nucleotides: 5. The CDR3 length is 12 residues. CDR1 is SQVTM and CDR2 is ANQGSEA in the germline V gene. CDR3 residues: CSVSRDSYEQYF. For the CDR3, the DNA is TGCAGCGTGTCCCGGGACAGCTACGAGCAGTACTTC.

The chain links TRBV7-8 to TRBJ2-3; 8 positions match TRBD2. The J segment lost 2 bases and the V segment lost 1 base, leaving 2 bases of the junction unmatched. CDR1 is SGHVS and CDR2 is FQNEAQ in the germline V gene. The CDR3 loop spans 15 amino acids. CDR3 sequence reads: CASSLEAGDTDTQYF. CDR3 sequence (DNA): TGTGCCAGCAGCTTAGAAGCGGGGGACACAGATACGCAGTATTTT.

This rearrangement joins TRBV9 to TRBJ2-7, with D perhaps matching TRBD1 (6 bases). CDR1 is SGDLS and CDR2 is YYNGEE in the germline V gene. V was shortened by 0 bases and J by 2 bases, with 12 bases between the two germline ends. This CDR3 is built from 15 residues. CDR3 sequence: CASSVEGHFTYEQYF. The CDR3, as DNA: TGTGCCAGCAGCGTAGAGGGACACTTTACCTACGAGCAGTACTTC.

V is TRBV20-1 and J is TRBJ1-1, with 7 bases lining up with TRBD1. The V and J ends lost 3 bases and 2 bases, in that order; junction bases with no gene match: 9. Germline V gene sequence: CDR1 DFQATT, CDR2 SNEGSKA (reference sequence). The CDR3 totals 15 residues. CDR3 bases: TGCAGTGCTAGTGGATCAACAGGGGCTAACACTGAAGCTTTCTTT. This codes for CSASGSTGANTEAFF.

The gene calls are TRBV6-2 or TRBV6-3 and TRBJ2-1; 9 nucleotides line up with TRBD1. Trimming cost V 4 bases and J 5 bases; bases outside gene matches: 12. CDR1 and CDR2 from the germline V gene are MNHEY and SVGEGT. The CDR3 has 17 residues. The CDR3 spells CASSFTLGTGRDNEQFF. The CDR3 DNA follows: TGTGCCAGCAGTTTTACGCTTGGGACAGGGAGGGACAATGAGCAGTTCTTC.

The CDR3 loop reads CASSLGTGYGYTF. The CDR3, as DNA: TGTGCCAGCAGCTTAGGGACCGGCTATGGCTACACCTTC. The chain combines TRBV7-2 with TRBJ1-2; D is undetermined. The CDR3 runs 13 residues. V lost 1 base to trimming and J lost 4 bases, with 7 bases between them. Germline-derived CDR1 and CDR2 are SGHTA and FQGNSA.

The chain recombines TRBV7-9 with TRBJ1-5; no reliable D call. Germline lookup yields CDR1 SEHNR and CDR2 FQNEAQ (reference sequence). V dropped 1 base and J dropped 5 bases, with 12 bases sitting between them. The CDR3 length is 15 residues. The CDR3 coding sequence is TGTGCCAGCAGCTTAGGCGACGGGCAAGATCAGCCCCAGCATTTT. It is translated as CASSLGDGQDQPQHF.

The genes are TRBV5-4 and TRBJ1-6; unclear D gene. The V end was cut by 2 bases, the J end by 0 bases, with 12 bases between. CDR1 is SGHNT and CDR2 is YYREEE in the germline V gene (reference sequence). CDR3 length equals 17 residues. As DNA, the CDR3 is TGTGCCAGCAGCTTCCTCGTAGGGAGCTCCTATAATTCACCCCTCCACTTT. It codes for CASSFLVGSSYNSPLHF.

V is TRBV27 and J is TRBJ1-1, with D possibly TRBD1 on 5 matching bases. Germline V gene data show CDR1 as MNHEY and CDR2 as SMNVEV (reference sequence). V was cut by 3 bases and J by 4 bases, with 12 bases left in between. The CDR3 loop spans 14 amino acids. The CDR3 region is CASSFGGLTTEAFF. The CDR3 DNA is TGTGCCAGCAGTTTTGGGGGGTTGACCACTGAAGCTTTCTTT.

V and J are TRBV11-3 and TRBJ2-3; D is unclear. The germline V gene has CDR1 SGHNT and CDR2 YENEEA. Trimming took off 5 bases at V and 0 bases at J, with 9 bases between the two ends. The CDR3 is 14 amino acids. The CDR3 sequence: CASSPVPSTDTQYF. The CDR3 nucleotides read TGTGCCAGCAGCCCCGTTCCCAGCACAGATACGCAGTATTTT.

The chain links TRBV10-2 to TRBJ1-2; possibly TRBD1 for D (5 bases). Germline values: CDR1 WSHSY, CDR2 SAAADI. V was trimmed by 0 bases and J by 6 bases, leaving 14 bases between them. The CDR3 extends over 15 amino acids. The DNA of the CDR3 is TGCGCCAGCAGTGAGTCGCAGGGACGGCGTGATGGCTACACCTTC. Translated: CASSESQGRRDGYTF.

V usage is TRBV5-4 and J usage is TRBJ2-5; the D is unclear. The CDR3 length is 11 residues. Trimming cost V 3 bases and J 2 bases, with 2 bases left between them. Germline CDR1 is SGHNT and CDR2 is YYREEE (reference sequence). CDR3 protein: CASSSQETQYF. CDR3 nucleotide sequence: TGTGCCAGCAGCTCGCAAGAGACCCAGTACTTC.

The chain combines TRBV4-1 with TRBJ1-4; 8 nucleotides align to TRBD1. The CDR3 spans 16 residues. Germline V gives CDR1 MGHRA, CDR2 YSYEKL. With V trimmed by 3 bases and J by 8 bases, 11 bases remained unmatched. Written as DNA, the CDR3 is TGCGCCAGCAGCCAGGGTAGCAGGGGGCGGGAGGAAAAACTGTTTTTT. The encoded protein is CASSQGSRGREEKLFF.

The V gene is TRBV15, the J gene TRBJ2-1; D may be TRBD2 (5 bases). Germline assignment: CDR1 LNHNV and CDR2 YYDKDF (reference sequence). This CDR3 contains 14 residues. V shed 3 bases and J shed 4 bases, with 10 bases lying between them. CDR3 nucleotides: TGTGCCACCAGCAGCCGGGATGCGTACAATGAGCAGTTCTTC. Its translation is CATSSRDAYNEQFF. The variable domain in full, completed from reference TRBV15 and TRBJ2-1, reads DAMVIQNPRYQVTQFGKPVTLSCSQTLNHNVMYWYQQKSSQAPKLLFHYYDKDFNNEADTPDNFQSRRPNTSFCFLDIRSPGLGDTAMYLCATSSRDAYNEQFFGPGTRLTVL.

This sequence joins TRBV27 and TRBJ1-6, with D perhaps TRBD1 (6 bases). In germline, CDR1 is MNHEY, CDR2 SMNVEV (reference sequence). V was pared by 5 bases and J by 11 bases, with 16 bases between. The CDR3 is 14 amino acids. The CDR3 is CASSPSTGYAPLHF. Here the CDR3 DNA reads TGTGCCAGCAGTCCGTCCACAGGGTACGCACCCCTCCACTTT.

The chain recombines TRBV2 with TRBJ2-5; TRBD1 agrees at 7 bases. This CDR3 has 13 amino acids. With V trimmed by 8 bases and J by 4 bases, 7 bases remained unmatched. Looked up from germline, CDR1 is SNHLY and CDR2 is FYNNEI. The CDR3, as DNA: TGTGCCAGCCAGGGGGACGGGTTAGAGACCCAGTACTTC. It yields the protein CASQGDGLETQYF.

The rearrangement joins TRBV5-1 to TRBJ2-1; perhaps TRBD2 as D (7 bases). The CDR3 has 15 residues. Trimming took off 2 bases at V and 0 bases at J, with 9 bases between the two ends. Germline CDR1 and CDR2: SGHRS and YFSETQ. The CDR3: CASSFGGRSYNEQFF. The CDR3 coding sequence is TGCGCCAGCAGCTTCGGGGGGCGCTCCTACAATGAGCAGTTCTTC. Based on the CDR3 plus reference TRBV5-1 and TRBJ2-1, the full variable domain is KAGVTQTPRYLIKTRGQQVTLSCSPISGHRSVSWYQQTPGQGLQFLFEYFSETQRNKGNFPGRFSGRQFSNSRSEMNVSTLELGDSALYLCASSFGGRSYNEQFFGPGTRLTVL.

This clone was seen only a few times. The CDR3 nucleotides read TGTGCCAGTAGTATACCCCTGTCAGGCGGCAAAAACATTCAGTACTTC. Translation: CASSIPLSGGKNIQYF. J is TRBJ2-4 and V is TRBV19; D not certain. The germline V gene encodes CDR1 LNHDA and CDR2 SQIVND (reference sequence). The CDR3 extends over 16 amino acids. The germline V and J ends were trimmed by 2 bases and 3 bases, with 14 bases remaining between them.